The 2 T cell receptor beta chains below come from one sample, sequenced in a study of shared clonotypes between healthy human individuals. Profiling relied on immunoSEQ multiplex PCR, and the TCRdb table lists in-frame clones only, not all of them. Of around 1 million clones listed, about three quarters are singletons. The material sequenced was memory CD4+ T cells sorted from blood. The subset is: CD45RA-negative fraction. These receptor sequences come from a man younger than 35 in good health.

This sequence joins TRBV10-3 and TRBJ2-1; TRBD1 or TRBD2 may be the D gene (5 bases each). V was pared by 2 bases and J by 6 bases, with 11 bases between. CDR3 length: 14 amino acids. The V gene's germline CDR1 is ENHRY and CDR2 SYGVKD. CDR3 coding DNA: TGTGCCATCAGTGAGGGTCCCGGGGCCAATGAGCAGTTCTTC. Protein sequence: CAISEGPGANEQFF.

This clone was detected only a few times. The chain employs TRBV27 and TRBJ2-1, with D tentatively TRBD2 (6 bases). The germline gives CDR1 MNHEY, CDR2 SMNVEV (reference sequence). Trimming left V 6 bases short and J 8 bases short, with 20 bases between. The length of the CDR3 is 15 residues. The CDR3 coding sequence is TGTGCCAGCAGCCCTGTAGCGGTATTAATCCATGAGCAGTTCTTC. Encoded protein: CASSPVAVLIHEQFF.